The 31 T cell receptor beta chains in this list originate from one sample, sequenced in a study of T-cell reconstitution after alpha-beta-depleted transplantation in children (dated by TCRdb to 2016 to 2018). Library method: PCR. Sequencing instrument: Illumina HiSeq 2500. TCR libraries were prepared with molecular barcoding, using unique molecular identifiers to normalize TCRbeta repertoire quantification. The public reads were reprocessed in TCRdb via fastp at Q25 and MiXCR, keeping in-frame beta chains. Records with the same CDR3 protein are collapsed into one entry carrying the most frequent genes and DNA. The sample records some 520,000 distinct CDR3 sequences, around a third of which are singletons. Approximately 2.3% of the sample is in the top ten clones. The sample here was PBMCs from the stem cell graft donor, taken from the stem cell graft. These receptors were taken from a human donor who donated a stem cell graft to a child with aplastic anemia.

The chain carries TRBV6-1 and TRBJ1-2; no clear D gene. The CDR3 contains 15 residues. Germline CDR1 is MNHNS and CDR2 is SASEGT. V was pared by 6 bases and J by 3 bases, with 17 bases between. The CDR3 spells CASRPAWDYYYGYTF. CDR3 bases: TGTGCCAGCAGACCTGCGTGGGATTATTACTATGGCTACACCTTC.

This clonotype was recorded a few times. V gene TRBV21-1 combines with J gene TRBJ1-2; TRBD1, as called in the table, went unchecked against the DNA. TRBV21-1 is assigned pseudogene status. The CDR3 runs 18 residues. Here the CDR3 DNA reads TGTGCCAGCAGCAAAGCCGGCAAAAGCTTACAGGGGGGGGTCGGCTACACCTTC. Translated: CASSKAGKSLQGGVGYTF.

J is TRBJ2-1 and V is TRBV4-3; possibly TRBD1 for D (5 bases). There are 13 residues in the CDR3. V shed 0 bases and J shed 6 bases, with 6 bases lying between them. Germline CDR1 is LGHNA and CDR2 is YSLEER. CDR3 protein: CASSQETANEQFF. DNA of the CDR3: TGCGCCAGCAGCCAAGAGACAGCCAATGAGCAGTTCTTC.

The rearrangement uses TRBV19 and TRBJ1-1; no reliable D call. V was pared by 0 bases and J by 11 bases, with 16 bases between. This CDR3 region has 14 residues. Germline V gene lookup returns CDR1 LNHDA and CDR2 SQIVND (reference sequence). CDR3 DNA: TGTGCCAGTAGTATAGATCTATACGGGGTTCGGGCTTTCTTT. Its translation is CASSIDLYGVRAFF.

This chain joins TRBV9 and TRBJ2-2; D gene uncertain. CDR1 SGDLS and CDR2 YYNGEE come from the germline V gene. There are 16 residues in the CDR3. V lost 0 bases and J 2 bases, leaving 11 bases between the germline ends. CDR3 amino acids: CASSVGNSINTGELFF. CDR3 DNA sequence: TGTGCCAGCAGCGTAGGCAACAGTATCAACACCGGGGAGCTGTTTTTT.

This chain connects TRBV29-1 to TRBJ2-3, with 9 bases matching TRBD1. Germline V gene lookup returns CDR1 SQVTM and CDR2 ANQGSEA. This CDR3 spans 14 amino acids. Trimming removed 5 bases from V and 0 bases from J; junction bases left unmatched: 3. The CDR3 sequence is CSVSGQGSTDTQYF. DNA of the CDR3: TGCAGCGTTTCGGGACAGGGAAGCACAGATACGCAGTATTTT.

The V and J genes are TRBV20-1 and TRBJ2-1, with TRBD2 matching over 8 bases. The CDR3 sequence is 15 residues long. CDR1 DFQATT and CDR2 SNEGSKA come from the germline V gene (reference sequence). J was trimmed by 3 bases and V by 2 bases; bases with no gene match: 6. The CDR3 loop is CSARKAGVNYNEQFF. The CDR3 nucleotides are TGCAGTGCTAGAAAAGCGGGAGTAAACTACAATGAGCAGTTCTTC.

The rearrangement links TRBV11-1 to TRBJ2-7; D is undetermined. The CDR3 is made up of 16 amino acids. Looked up from germline, CDR1 is SGHAT and CDR2 is FQDESV (reference sequence). Trimming removed 5 bases from V and 0 bases from J, with 17 bases in between. The CDR3 bases are TGTGCCAGCAGCGCTATGATCCGGGTCTTCTCCTACGAGCAGTACGTC. It is translated as CASSAMIRVFSYEQYV.

This clonotype was observed a few times. The chain couples TRBV11-2 to TRBJ2-5, with 12 positions matching TRBD2. Germline assignment: CDR1 SGHAT and CDR2 FQNNGV. V was pared by 1 base and J by 6 bases, with 12 bases of the junction left unmatched. The length of the CDR3 is 18 residues. In DNA, the CDR3 is TGTGCCAGCAGCTTAGCTCTAGCGGGAGGGCCCTATGTGAAGACCCAGTACTTC. This encodes CASSLALAGGPYVKTQYF.

The rearrangement links TRBV6-5 to TRBJ1-1; D call uncertain. V was pared by 0 bases and J by 1 base, with 9 bases between. The CDR3 consists of 15 residues. The V gene's germline CDR1 is MNHEY and CDR2 SVGAGI. CDR3 residues: CASSYSISGNTEAFF. The DNA of the CDR3 is TGTGCCAGCAGTTACTCAATATCAGGGAACACTGAAGCTTTCTTT.

The V and J genes are TRBV7-3 and TRBJ2-3; unclear D gene. The CDR3 is 16 residues long. Germline lookup yields CDR1 SGHTA and CDR2 FQGTGA. V gave up 1 base and J gave up 4 bases, with 15 bases separating them. CDR3 in DNA: TGTGCCAGCAGCTTAAACCCCGTGCGAGTTTCAGATACGCAGTATTTT. Its protein is CASSLNPVRVSDTQYF.

The V gene is TRBV12-3 or TRBV12-4, the J gene TRBJ2-7; D is perhaps TRBD1 (6 bases). This CDR3 has 18 amino acids. The V gene lost 3 bases and the J gene lost 1 base, with 22 bases spanning the gap. The CDR3 DNA is TGTGCCAGCAGTTTGGAACAGGGTCCCCCGAATCGGTCCTACGAGCAGTACGTC. Translated: CASSLEQGPPNRSYEQYV.

This clonotype came up a few times. The J gene is TRBJ1-1, the V gene TRBV20-1; the match to TRBD1 covers 7 bases. The ends lost 5 bases at V and 6 bases at J; junction bases unmatched: 9. CDR3 length: 13 residues. Germline V gene data show CDR1 as DFQATT and CDR2 as SNEGSKA (reference sequence). The CDR3: CSALRSGTAEAFF. In DNA, the CDR3 is TGCAGTGCTTTACGCTCCGGGACAGCTGAAGCTTTCTTT.

The chain has TRBV7-2 and TRBJ2-7, with 11 bases matching TRBD1. J was trimmed by 4 bases and V by 5 bases; bases with no gene match: 4. Germline V gene lookup returns CDR1 SGHTA and CDR2 FQGNSA. This CDR3 comprises 14 residues. The CDR3 spells CASSRTGGAYEQYF. The CDR3 DNA follows: TGTGCCAGCAGCAGGACAGGGGGCGCGTACGAGCAGTACTTC.

The chain has TRBV12-3 or TRBV12-4 and TRBJ1-1, with D unclear. V was clipped by 2 bases and J by 1 base, with 8 bases between them. CDR3 length equals 14 residues. CDR3 residues: CASSLMKGNTEAFF. The CDR3 nucleotides read TGTGCCAGCAGTTTAATGAAGGGGAACACTGAAGCTTTCTTT.

The genes are TRBV30 and TRBJ1-1, with D unclear. The CDR3 is 14 amino acids. V was pared by 0 bases and J by 2 bases, with 10 bases between. From germline, CDR1 is GTSNPN and CDR2 SVGIG (reference sequence). The CDR3 DNA reads TGTGCCTGGAGTGTTGTAACACGAAACACTGAAGCTTTCTTT. This codes for CAWSVVTRNTEAFF.

Here the CDR3 reads CASSPLEGAREQYV. For the CDR3, the DNA is TGTGCCAGCAGCCCCCTGGAGGGGGCGAGAGAGCAGTACGTC. The chain is built from TRBV7-9 and TRBJ2-7; D is perhaps TRBD1 (7 bases). Germline assignment: CDR1 SEHNR and CDR2 FQNEAQ (reference sequence). Trimming cost V 5 bases and J 7 bases, with 18 bases left between them. This CDR3 comprises 14 residues.

This clonotype was picked up a small number of times. The chain recombines TRBV7-9 with TRBJ2-2, with D possibly being TRBD2 (5 bases). V was cut by 5 bases and J by 1 base, with 14 bases left in between. Per germline, CDR1 SEHNR and CDR2 FQNEAQ (reference sequence). There are 16 residues in the CDR3. CDR3 DNA sequence: TGTGCCAGCAGCCCGGCGGAGGTTTTGAACACCGGGGAGCTGTTTTTT. Amino acids: CASSPAEVLNTGELFF.

This clonotype was observed a few times. V gene TRBV6-1 combines with J gene TRBJ2-7, with TRBD1 as a possible D gene (6 bases). The germline V and J ends were trimmed by 8 bases and 9 bases, with 20 bases remaining between them. CDR1 is MNHNS and CDR2 is SASEGT in the germline V gene. This CDR3 region has 13 residues. CDR3 protein: CASRKTTGSGQYV. For the CDR3, the DNA is TGTGCCAGCCGTAAAACAACAGGGTCCGGGCAGTACGTC.

This clonotype has only a few counts. V is TRBV5-1 and J is TRBJ1-1; D is perhaps TRBD1 (5 bases). CDR3 length: 16 amino acids. Trimming removed 0 bases at V and 5 bases at J, with 17 bases between. CDR1 and CDR2 (germline): SGHRS, YFSETQ. The CDR3: CASSLGLKGSRTEAFF. In DNA form, the CDR3 reads TGCGCCAGCAGCTTGGGCTTGAAGGGGTCGAGGACTGAAGCTTTCTTT.

The chain joins TRBV7-2 to TRBJ1-2; D gene unclear. The CDR3 is 14 amino acids. In germline, CDR1 is SGHTA, CDR2 FQGNSA. Trimming stripped 4 bases from V and 8 bases from J, with 17 bases between. CDR3 residues: CASSSSGASWGYTF. In DNA, the CDR3 is TGTGCCAGCAGCTCTTCAGGTGCGAGTTGGGGCTACACCTTC. The whole variable domain, remainder taken from reference TRBV7-2 and TRBJ1-2, is GAGVSQSPSNKVTEKGKDVELRCDPISGHTALYWYRQSLGQGLEFLIYFQGNSAPDKSGLPSDRFSAERTGGSVSTLTIQRTQQEDSAVYLCASSSSGASWGYTFGSGTRLTVV.

This clonotype was counted between two and nine times. The CDR3: CASSFGNTIYF. For the CDR3, the DNA is TGTGCCAGCAGCTTTGGAAACACCATATATTTT. The chain links TRBV7-2 to TRBJ1-3; D is undetermined. The CDR3 sequence is 11 residues long. V lost 3 bases and J lost 3, with 0 bases in between. Germline V gives CDR1 SGHTA, CDR2 FQGNSA.

The sample holds a few counts of this clonotype. The chain joins TRBV11-2 to TRBJ2-5; 14 positions agree with TRBD2. The CDR3 spans 15 residues. The ends lost 7 bases at V and 5 bases at J; junction bases unmatched: 6. CDR1 and CDR2 from the germline V gene are SGHAT and FQNNGV. CDR3 bases: TGTGCCAGCACGATGGGACTAGCGGGAGTTGAGACCCAGTACTTC. Translation gives CASTMGLAGVETQYF.

The rearrangement links TRBV7-3 to TRBJ2-2, with D hard to call. V was cut by 1 base and J by 4 bases, with 10 bases left in between. Looked up from germline, CDR1 is SGHTA and CDR2 is FQGTGA. CDR3 length: 15 amino acids. CDR3 amino acids: CASSLSWVSTGELFF. The CDR3 region has the DNA TGTGCCAGCAGCTTAAGCTGGGTCAGCACCGGGGAGCTGTTTTTT.

This chain connects TRBV20-1 to TRBJ1-1, with no clear D. V dropped 1 base and J dropped 0 bases, with 9 bases sitting between them. CDR1 is DFQATT, CDR2 SNEGSKA, per germline (reference sequence). The CDR3 loop spans 14 amino acids. CDR3 DNA: TGCAGTGCTAGAGTCCCGGGGTTGAACACTGAAGCTTTCTTT. It specifies CSARVPGLNTEAFF.

J is TRBJ2-1 and V is TRBV7-2; 8 positions match TRBD2. J lost 8 bases, V lost 3 bases, and 3 bases had no gene match. Germline V lookup: CDR1 SGHTA, CDR2 FQGNSA. The CDR3 sequence is 13 residues long. CDR3 nucleotide sequence: TGTGCCAGCAGCTTTACACTAGCGGATGAGCAGTTCTTC. Translation gives CASSFTLADEQFF.

The chain uses TRBV5-1 and TRBJ2-1, with D perhaps matching TRBD1 or TRBD2 (5 bases each). The germline V gene encodes CDR1 SGHRS and CDR2 YFSETQ. V was clipped by 2 bases and J by 6 bases, with 15 bases between them. This CDR3 has 15 amino acids. The DNA of the CDR3 is TGCGCCAGCAGCTTCAGGGACCCCACCACCAATGAGCAGTTCTTC. Its protein is CASSFRDPTTNEQFF.

This clonotype occurred a few times. The chain combines TRBV7-2 with TRBJ1-6; no clear D. Between the trimmed V and J ends, which lost 5 bases and 5 bases, there was a span of 10 bases. CDR1 is SGHTA, CDR2 FQGNSA, per germline. The CDR3 runs to 14 residues. The CDR3 DNA reads TGTGCCAGCAGCATCGGACTCAATAATTCACCCCTCCACTTT. Translating gives CASSIGLNNSPLHF.

The V and J genes are TRBV7-2 and TRBJ2-7, with 9 bases aligning to TRBD2. CDR1 SGHTA and CDR2 FQGNSA come from the germline V gene. The CDR3 runs to 14 residues. V lost 5 bases and J lost 7; bases outside the gene matches: 9. The CDR3 spells CASSLSGSAWEQYV. The CDR3 nucleotides read TGTGCCAGCAGCCTTAGCGGGAGTGCCTGGGAGCAGTACGTC.

The chain is built from TRBV6-1 and TRBJ1-3; 7 bases match TRBD1. The CDR3 is made up of 13 amino acids. Germline V gives CDR1 MNHNS, CDR2 SASEGT. V shed 7 bases, J shed 7 bases, and the junction held 7 bases outside the gene matches. The CDR3 loop reads CASNDRAENTIYF. In DNA form, the CDR3 reads TGTGCCAGCAACGACAGGGCGGAGAACACCATATATTTT.

This clonotype was observed a handful of times. The rearrangement links TRBV18 to TRBJ2-1; 7 bases are shared with TRBD2. V lost 1 base and J lost 1; bases outside the gene matches: 4. CDR1 and CDR2 from the germline V gene are KGHSH and LQKENI. The CDR3 has 16 amino acids. CDR3 sequence reads: CASSPLAGRSYNEQFF. The CDR3, as DNA: TGTGCCAGCTCACCACTAGCGGGCCGATCCTACAATGAGCAGTTCTTC.